Many counts were recorded for the clone carrying this TCR beta chain. Germline CDR1 reads SEHNR; CDR2 reads FQNEAQ (reference sequence). The CDR3 consists of 12 residues. V lost 4 bases and J lost 1, with 3 bases in between. These data come from a study of regulatory T cells in long-lasting Graves disease. Arm-PCR of CDR3 regions with iRepertoire HTBI primers generated TCR beta libraries. TCRdb recomputed calls from the multiplex PCR reads with MiXCR, one row per CDR3 protein. The sample carries under 450,000 distinct CDR3 sequences, roughly 15% recorded once. Time point denoted: newly diagnosed GD, antithyroid drugs for less than 3 months. TCR sequences were obtained from RNA taken from PBMCs. These records were also assigned to another study, of T cells in Graves' hyperthyroidism and ophthalmopathy.

The sequence derives from a woman younger than 35 with Graves disease. The chain combines TRBV7-9 with TRBJ2-3, with no clear D. Material: peripheral blood mononuclear cells (PBMCs), obtained at new diagnosis, from a patient treated with antithyroid drugs. The CDR3 coding sequence is TGTGCCAGCAGCTCCCGCACAGATACGCAGTATTTT. This encodes CASSSRTDTQYF.